The present T cell receptor beta chain was sequenced within a study of radiation and T cells in renal cell carcinoma. Study conclusions and caveats: Top tumor clonotypes rose in blood 2 weeks post-radiation, then contracted.

Sequenced by immunoSEQ multiplex PCR; TCRdb stores in-frame clones only, minus some. The table has roughly 130,000 clones, 81% seen once. Time point in this sample: blood 2 weeks post-SBRT. As to treatment: 15 Gy SBRT to primary tumor, nephrectomy 4 weeks later. This renal cell carcinoma was of the clear cell type. Trimming stripped 3 bases from V and 10 bases from J, with 11 bases between. The CDR3 consists of 13 residues. Looked up from germline, CDR1 is SGDLS and CDR2 is YYNGEE. In regard to this clone: Its target is unknown.

This clonotype was obtained from a woman in her sixties with renal cell carcinoma. J is TRBJ1-6 and V is TRBV9, with unresolved D. The input for sequencing was blood, taken from a patient whose treatment included radiotherapy and nephrectomy. DNA of the CDR3: TGTGCCAGCAGCGCTTTATCAGAGTCACCCCTCCACTTT. Encoded protein: CASSALSESPLHF.